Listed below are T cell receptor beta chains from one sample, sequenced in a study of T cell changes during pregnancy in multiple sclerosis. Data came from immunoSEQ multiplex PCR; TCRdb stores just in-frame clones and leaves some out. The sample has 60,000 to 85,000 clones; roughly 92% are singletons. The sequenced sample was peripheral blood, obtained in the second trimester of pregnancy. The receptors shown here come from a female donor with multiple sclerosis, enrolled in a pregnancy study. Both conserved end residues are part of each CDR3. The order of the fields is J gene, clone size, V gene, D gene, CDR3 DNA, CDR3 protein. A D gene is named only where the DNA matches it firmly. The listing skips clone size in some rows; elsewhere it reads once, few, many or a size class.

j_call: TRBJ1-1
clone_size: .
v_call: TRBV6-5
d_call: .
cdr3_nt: TGTGCCAGCAGCCCCAGACAGAGAACCACTGAAGCTTTCTTT
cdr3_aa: CASSPRQRTTEAFF

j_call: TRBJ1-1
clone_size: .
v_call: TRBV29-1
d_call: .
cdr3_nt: TGCAGCGCTTCATTCGGGGGATACACTGAAGCTTTCTTT
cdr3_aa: CSASFGGYTEAFF

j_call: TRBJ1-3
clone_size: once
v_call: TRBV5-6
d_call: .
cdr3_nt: TGTGCCAGCAGCCGGTACAGCTCTGGAAACACCATATATTTT
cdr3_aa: CASSRYSSGNTIYF

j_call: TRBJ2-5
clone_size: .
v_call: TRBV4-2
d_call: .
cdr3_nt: TGTGCCAGCAGCCAATATACGGAGGAGACCCAGTACTTC
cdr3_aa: CASSQYTEETQYF

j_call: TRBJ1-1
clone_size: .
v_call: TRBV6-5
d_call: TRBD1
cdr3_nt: TGTGCCAGCAGTCCACTGGACAGGCCGGTCACTGAAGCTTTCTTT
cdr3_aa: CASSPLDRPVTEAFF

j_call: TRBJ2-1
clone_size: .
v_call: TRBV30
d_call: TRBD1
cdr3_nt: TGTGCCTGGAGTACGGGACAGTTGTACAATGAGCAGTTCTTC
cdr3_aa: CAWSTGQLYNEQFF

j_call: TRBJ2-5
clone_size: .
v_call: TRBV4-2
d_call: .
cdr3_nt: TGTGCCAGCAGCCATGGGACTGGCGGGGTGCGGACCCAGTACTTC
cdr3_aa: CASSHGTGGVRTQYF

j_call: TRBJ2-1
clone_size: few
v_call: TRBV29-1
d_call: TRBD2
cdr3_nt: TGCAGCGTAGACGGGACTAGCGGGACCGGCACCTACAATGAGCAGTTCTTC
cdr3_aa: CSVDGTSGTGTYNEQFF

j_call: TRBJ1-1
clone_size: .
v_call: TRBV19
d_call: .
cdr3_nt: TGTGCCAGTAGGACAGAGAACACTGAAGCTTTCTTT
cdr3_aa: CASRTENTEAFF

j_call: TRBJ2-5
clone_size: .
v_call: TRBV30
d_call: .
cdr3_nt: TGTGCCTGGGGGAACATGGGAGGTGGAGAGACCCAGTACTTC
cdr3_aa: CAWGNMGGGETQYF

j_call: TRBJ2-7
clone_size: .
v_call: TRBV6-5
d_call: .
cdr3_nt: TGTGCCAGCAGTTACACCCCGACTAGTACCTACGAGCAGTACTTC
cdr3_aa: CASSYTPTSTYEQYF

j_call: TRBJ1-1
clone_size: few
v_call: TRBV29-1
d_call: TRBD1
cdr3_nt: TGCAGCGTTGAACTCCGGGACAGGGGGCGGGGTGGGTACACTGAAGCTTTCTTT
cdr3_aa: CSVELRDRGRGGYTEAFF

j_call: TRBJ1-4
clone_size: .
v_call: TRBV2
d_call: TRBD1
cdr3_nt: TGTGCCAGTAGGGGGGACAGCCATAATGAAAAACTGTTTTTT
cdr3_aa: CASRGDSHNEKLFF

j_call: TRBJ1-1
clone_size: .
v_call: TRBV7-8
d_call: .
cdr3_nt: TGTGCCAGCAGCTTAGTAAGAGCGGCTGAAGCTTTCTTT
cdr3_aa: CASSLVRAAEAFF

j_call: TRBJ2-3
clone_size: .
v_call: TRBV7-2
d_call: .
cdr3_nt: TGTGCCAGCAGCTTCGGACCAAGGGAGAGCACAGATACGCAGTATTTT
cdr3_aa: CASSFGPRESTDTQYF

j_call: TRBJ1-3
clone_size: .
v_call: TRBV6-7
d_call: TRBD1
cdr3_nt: TGTGCCAGCAAGATACAGGGGGGACTACGAAACACCATATATTTT
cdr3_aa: CASKIQGGLRNTIYF

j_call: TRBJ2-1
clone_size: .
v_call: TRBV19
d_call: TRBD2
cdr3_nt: TGTGCCAGTAGTATCGGCGGGAGGGGTACGAATGAGCAGTTCTTC
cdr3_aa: CASSIGGRGTNEQFF

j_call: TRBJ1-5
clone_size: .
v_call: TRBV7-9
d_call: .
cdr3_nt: TGTGCCAGCAGCTTAGCGCTTTTCGTTGGCCGTGATCAGCCCCAGCATTTT
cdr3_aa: CASSLALFVGRDQPQHF

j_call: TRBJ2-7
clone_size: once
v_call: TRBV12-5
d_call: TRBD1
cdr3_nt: TGTGCTAGTGGTTCAACAGGGGCGGACTACGAGCAGTACTTC
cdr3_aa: CASGSTGADYEQYF

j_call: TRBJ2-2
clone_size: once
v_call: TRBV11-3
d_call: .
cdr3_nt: TGTGCCAGCAGCTTAGGGGCCCAGGGGTATCCCGGGGAGCTGTTTTTT
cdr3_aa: CASSLGAQGYPGELFF

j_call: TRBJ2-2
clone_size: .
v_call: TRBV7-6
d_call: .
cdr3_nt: TGTGCCAGCAGCTCCACAGGCCCTGCGAACACCGGGGAGCTGTTTTTT
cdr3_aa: CASSSTGPANTGELFF

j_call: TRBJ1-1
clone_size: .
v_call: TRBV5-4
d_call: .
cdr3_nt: TGTGCCAGCATAGGTTCCCCAGGCGTGAACACTGAAGCTTTCTTT
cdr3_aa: CASIGSPGVNTEAFF

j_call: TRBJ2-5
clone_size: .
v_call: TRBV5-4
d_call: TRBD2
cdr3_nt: TGTGCCAGCAGCTCACTAGCGGGAGGCCCCTTGCCGGAGACCCAGTACTTC
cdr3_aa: CASSSLAGGPLPETQYF

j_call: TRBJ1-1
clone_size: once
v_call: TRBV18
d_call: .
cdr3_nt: TGTGCCAGCTCACCATTCTCAACAGGGAACACTGAAGCTTTCTTT
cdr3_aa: CASSPFSTGNTEAFF

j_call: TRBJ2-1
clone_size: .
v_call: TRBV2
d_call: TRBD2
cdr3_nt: TGTGCCAGCAGGGAGGGACTAGCGGGAGGGTACAATGAGCAGTTCTTC
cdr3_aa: CASREGLAGGYNEQFF

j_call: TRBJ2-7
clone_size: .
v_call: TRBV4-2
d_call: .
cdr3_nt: TGTGCCAGCAGCCAAGCCCGAATAGACTCCTACGAGCAGTACTTC
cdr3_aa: CASSQARIDSYEQYF

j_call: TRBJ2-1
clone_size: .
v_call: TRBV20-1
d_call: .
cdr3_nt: TGCAGTGCCGGGGGCTACAATGAGCAGTTCTTC
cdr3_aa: CSAGGYNEQFF

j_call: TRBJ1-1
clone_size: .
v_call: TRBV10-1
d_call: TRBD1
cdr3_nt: TGCGCCAGCAGTGAGGGGACAGGGTATGACACTGAAGCTTTCTTT
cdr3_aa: CASSEGTGYDTEAFF

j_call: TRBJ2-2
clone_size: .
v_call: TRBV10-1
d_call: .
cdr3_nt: TGCGCCAGCAGTTCATCCGGGGAGGTCGGGGAGCTGTTTTTT
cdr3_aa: CASSSSGEVGELFF

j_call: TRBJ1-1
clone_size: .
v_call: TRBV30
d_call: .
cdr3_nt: TGTGCCTGGAGTATTTGGGACAAGAACACTGAAGCTTTCTTT
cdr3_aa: CAWSIWDKNTEAFF

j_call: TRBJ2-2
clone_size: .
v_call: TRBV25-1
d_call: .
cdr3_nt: TGTGCCAGCAGCTCCCCCGACGGGGGACCCGGGGAGCTGTTTTTT
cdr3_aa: CASSSPDGGPGELFF

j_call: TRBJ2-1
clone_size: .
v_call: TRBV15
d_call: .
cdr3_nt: TGTGCCACCAGCAGTCTCGTTTTTATGTCGTACAATGAGCAGTTCTTC
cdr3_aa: CATSSLVFMSYNEQFF

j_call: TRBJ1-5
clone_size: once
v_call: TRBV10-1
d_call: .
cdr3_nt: TGCGCCACCACTCCGGGAATCAATCAGCCCCAGCATTTT
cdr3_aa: CATTPGINQPQHF

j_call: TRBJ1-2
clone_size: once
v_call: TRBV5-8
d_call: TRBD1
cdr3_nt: TGTGCCAGCAGCTTGGGGACAGGGGAAGACTACACCTTC
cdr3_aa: CASSLGTGEDYTF

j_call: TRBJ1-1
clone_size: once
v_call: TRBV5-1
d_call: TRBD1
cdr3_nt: TGCGCCAGCAGCCCCCGGACAGGGGTGATGAACACTGAAGCTTTCTTT
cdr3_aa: CASSPRTGVMNTEAFF

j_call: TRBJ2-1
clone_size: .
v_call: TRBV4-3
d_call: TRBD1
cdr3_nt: TGCGCCAGCAGCCAAGAAGGAGGGACAGGGGGCAATGAGCAGTTCTTC
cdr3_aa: CASSQEGGTGGNEQFF

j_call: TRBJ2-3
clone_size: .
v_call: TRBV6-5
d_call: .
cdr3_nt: TGTGCCAGCAGTTACTCAGAGGGAACAGATACGCAGTATTTT
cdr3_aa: CASSYSEGTDTQYF

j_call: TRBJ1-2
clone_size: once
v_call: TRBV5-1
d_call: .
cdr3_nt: TGCGCCAGCAGGGCGGCATATGGCTACACCTTC
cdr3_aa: CASRAAYGYTF

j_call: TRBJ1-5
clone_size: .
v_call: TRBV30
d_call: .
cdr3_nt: TGTGCCTGGAGTGAAGGGGGAGGCAATCAGCCCCAGCATTTT
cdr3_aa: CAWSEGGGNQPQHF

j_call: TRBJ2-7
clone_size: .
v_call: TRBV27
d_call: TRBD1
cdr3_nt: TGTGCCCTAGCAATCCCCGCCCACCGCGGGACAGGGGGTCCCTACGAGCAGTACTTC
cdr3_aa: CALAIPAHRGTGGPYEQYF

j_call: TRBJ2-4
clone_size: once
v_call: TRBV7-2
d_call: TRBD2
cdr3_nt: TGTGCCAGCAGCTTAGATGGACTAGCGGGAAGTCGGGCCAAAAACATTCAGTACTTC
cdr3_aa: CASSLDGLAGSRAKNIQYF

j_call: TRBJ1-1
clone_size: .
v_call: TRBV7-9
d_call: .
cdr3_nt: TGTGCCAGCAGCTTAGACTACTCGGGGACTGAAGCTTTCTTT
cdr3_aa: CASSLDYSGTEAFF

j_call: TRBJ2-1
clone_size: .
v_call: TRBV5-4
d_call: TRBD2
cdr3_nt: TGTGCCAGCAGCCCAGGACTAGCGGGAAACTACAATGAGCAGTTCTTC
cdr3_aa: CASSPGLAGNYNEQFF

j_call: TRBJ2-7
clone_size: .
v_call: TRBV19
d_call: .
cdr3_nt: TGTGCCAGTAGACTTACAGGGACCTCCTACGAGCAGTACTTC
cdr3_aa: CASRLTGTSYEQYF